This T cell receptor beta chain was identified in a study of blood T cell repertoires in COVID-19. Study context: COVID-19 samples collected from the United States, Italy and Spain covered acute and convalescent phases.

V was pared by 3 bases and J by 4 bases, with 1 base of the junction left unmatched. Germline V gives CDR1 MDHEN, CDR2 SYDVKM. The CDR3 is 14 amino acids. Repertoires were generated with immunoSEQ multiplex PCR, while TCRdb's copy carries only in-frame clones and drops some. This sample has about 310,000 clones, with over 75% found just once. The TCR sequence derives from a man aged 45-60 years with active or convalescent COVID-19. The sequenced material came from peripheral blood. J is TRBJ1-3 and V is TRBV28; 9 bases are a match to TRBD1. CDR3 in DNA: TGTGCCAGCAGTTTGGGGACAGGGGGAAACACCATATATTTT. This encodes CASSLGTGGNTIYF. The full variable domain, rest sourced from reference TRBV28 and TRBJ1-3, is DVKVTQSSRYLVKRTGEKVFLECVQDMDHENMFWYRQDPGLGLRLIYFSYDVKMKEKGDIPEGYSVSREKKERFSLILESASTNQTSMYLCASSLGTGGNTIYFGEGSWLTVV.